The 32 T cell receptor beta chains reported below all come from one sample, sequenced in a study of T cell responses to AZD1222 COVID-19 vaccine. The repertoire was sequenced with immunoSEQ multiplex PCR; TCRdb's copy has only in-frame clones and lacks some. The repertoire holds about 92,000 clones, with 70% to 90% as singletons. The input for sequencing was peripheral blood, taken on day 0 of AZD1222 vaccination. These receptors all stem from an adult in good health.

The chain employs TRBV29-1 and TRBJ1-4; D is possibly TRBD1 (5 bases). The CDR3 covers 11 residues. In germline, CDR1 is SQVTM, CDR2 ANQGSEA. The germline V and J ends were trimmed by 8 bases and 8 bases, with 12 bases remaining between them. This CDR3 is CSSLWGEKLFF. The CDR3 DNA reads TGCAGCTCCCTTTGGGGGGAAAAACTGTTTTTT.

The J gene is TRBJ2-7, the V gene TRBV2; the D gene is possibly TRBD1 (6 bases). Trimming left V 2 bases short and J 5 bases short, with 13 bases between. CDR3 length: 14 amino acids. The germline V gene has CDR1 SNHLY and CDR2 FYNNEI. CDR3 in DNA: TGTGCCAGCAGTGAACTCTCCAGGGGAGACGAGCAGTACTTC. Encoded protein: CASSELSRGDEQYF.

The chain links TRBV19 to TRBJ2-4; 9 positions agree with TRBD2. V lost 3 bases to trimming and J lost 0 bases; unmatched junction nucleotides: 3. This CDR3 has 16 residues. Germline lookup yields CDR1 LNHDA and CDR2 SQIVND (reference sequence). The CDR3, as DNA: TGTGCCAGTAGTATGGTACTAGCGGGAGCCAAAAACATTCAGTACTTC. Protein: CASSMVLAGAKNIQYF.

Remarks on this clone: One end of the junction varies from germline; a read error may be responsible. This CDR3 is CASSLAGPPNTGELFF. The CDR3 DNA reads as TGTGCTAGCAGCTTAGCGGGACCTCCGAACACCGGGGAGCTGTTTTTT. The V and J genes are TRBV7-7 and TRBJ2-2; 8 bases fit TRBD2. The germline V gene has CDR1 SSHAT and CDR2 FNYEAQ (reference sequence). CDR3 length: 16 residues. Full variable domain (missing parts from reference TRBV7-7 and TRBJ2-2): GAGVSQSPRYKVTKRGQDVTLRCDPISSHATLYWYQQALGQGPEFLTYFNYEAQPDKSGLPSDRFSAERPEGSISTLTIQRTEQRDSAMYRCASSLAGPPNTGELFFGEGSRLTVL.

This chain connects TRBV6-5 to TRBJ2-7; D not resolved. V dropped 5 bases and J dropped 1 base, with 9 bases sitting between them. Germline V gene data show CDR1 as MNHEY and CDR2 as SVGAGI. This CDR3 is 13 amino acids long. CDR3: CASSRSASYEQYF. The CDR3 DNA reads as TGTGCCAGCAGTCGCTCGGCTTCCTACGAGCAGTACTTC.

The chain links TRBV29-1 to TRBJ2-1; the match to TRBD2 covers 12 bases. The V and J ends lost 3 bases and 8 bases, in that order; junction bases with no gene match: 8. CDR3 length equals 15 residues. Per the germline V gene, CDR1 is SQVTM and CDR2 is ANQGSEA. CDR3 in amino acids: CSVDPLAGGPYEQFF. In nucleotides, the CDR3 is TGCAGCGTTGATCCCCTAGCGGGAGGGCCCTATGAGCAGTTCTTC.

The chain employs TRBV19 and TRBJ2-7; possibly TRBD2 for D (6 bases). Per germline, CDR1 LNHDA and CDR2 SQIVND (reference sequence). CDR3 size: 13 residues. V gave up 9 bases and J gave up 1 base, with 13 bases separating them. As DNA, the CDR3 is TGTGCCAGCTCCCCGGGACTTTCCTACGAGCAGTACTTC. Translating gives CASSPGLSYEQYF.

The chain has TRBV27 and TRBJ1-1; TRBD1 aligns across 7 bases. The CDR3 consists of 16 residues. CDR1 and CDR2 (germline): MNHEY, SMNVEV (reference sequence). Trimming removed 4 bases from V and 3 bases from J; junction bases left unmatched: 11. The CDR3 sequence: CASSSPGTAQDTEAFF. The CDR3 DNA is TGTGCCAGCAGTTCACCCGGGACAGCTCAGGACACTGAAGCTTTCTTT.

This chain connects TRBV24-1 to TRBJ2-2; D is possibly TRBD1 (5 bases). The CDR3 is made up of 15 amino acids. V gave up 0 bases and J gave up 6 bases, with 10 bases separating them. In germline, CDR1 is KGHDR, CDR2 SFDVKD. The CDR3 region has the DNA TGTGCCACCAGTGATTTGGGCAGGGATTCCGGGGAGCTGTTTTTT. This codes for CATSDLGRDSGELFF.

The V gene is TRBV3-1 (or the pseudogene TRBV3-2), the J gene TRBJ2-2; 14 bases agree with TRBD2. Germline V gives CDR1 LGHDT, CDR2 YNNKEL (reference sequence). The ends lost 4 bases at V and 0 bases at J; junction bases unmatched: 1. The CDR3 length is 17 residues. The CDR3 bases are TGTGCCAGCAGCCCGGGACTAGCGGGGGCGAACACCGGGGAGCTGTTTTTT. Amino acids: CASSPGLAGANTGELFF.

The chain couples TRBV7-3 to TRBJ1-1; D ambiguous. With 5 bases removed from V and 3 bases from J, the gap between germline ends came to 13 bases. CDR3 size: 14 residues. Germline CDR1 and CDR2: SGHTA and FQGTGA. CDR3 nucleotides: TGTGCCAGCAGCCGCCACCCGGCGGACACTGAAGCTTTCTTT. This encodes CASSRHPADTEAFF.

The CDR3 sequence is CASSWDRNYGYTF. The CDR3 nucleotides are TGTGCCAGCAGTTGGGACAGGAACTATGGCTACACCTTC. The chain links TRBV27 to TRBJ1-2, with 8 bases lining up with TRBD1. Germline V gene sequence: CDR1 MNHEY, CDR2 SMNVEV (reference sequence). After removal of 4 bases from V and 2 bases from J, the junction contained 0 bases not matched to a gene. The CDR3 contains 13 residues.

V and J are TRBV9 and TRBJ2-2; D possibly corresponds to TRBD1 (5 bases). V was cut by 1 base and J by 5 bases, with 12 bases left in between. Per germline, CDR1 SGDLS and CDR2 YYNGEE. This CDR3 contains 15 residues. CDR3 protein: CASSVLWGSTGELFF. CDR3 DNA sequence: TGTGCCAGCAGCGTACTATGGGGCTCGACCGGGGAGCTGTTTTTT.

The CDR3 region is CASSLGPSAYEQYF. CDR3 in DNA: TGTGCCAGCAGCTTAGGCCCTAGCGCCTACGAGCAGTACTTC. The rearrangement uses TRBV13 and TRBJ2-7; TRBD2 might be the D (6 bases). The CDR3 sequence is 14 residues long. Germline assignment: CDR1 PRHDT and CDR2 FYEKMQ (reference sequence). V gave up 0 bases and J gave up 2 bases, with 8 bases separating them.

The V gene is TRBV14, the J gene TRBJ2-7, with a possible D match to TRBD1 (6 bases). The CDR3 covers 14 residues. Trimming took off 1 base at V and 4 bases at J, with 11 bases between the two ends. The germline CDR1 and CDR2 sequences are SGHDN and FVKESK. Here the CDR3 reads CASSQVVTGYEQYF. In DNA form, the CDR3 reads TGTGCCAGCAGCCAAGTAGTGACAGGTTACGAGCAGTACTTC.

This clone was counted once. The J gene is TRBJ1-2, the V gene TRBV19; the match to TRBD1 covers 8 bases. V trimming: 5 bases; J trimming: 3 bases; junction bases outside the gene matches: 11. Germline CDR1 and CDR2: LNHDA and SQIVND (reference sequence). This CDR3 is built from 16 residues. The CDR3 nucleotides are TGTGCCAGTAGTGTACAGGGGGGTAACACAGACTATGGCTACACCTTC. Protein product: CASSVQGGNTDYGYTF.

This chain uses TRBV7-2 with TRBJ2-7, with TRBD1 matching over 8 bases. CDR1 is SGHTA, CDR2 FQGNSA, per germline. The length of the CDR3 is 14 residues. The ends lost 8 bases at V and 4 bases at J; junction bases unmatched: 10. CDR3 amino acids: CASARAGGYYEQYF. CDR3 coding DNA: TGTGCCAGCGCGAGGGCAGGGGGCTATTACGAGCAGTACTTC.

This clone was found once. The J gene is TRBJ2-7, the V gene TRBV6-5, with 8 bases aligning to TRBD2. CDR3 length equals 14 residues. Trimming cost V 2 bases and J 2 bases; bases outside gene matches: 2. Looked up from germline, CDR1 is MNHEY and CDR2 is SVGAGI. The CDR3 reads CASSYVSGTYEQYF. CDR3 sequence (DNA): TGTGCCAGCAGTTACGTTAGCGGGACCTACGAGCAGTACTTC.

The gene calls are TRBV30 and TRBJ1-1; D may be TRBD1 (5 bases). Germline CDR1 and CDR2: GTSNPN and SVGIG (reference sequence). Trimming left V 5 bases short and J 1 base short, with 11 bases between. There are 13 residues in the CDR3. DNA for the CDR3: TGTGCCTGGGGCCAGGGTGGGAACACTGAAGCTTTCTTT. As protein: CAWGQGGNTEAFF.

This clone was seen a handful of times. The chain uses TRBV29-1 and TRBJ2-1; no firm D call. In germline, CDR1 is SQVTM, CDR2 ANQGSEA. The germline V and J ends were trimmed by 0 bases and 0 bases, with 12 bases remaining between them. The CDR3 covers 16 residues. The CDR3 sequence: CSVEETFQRSYNEQFF. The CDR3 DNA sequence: TGCAGCGTTGAAGAGACTTTCCAGCGCTCCTACAATGAGCAGTTCTTC.

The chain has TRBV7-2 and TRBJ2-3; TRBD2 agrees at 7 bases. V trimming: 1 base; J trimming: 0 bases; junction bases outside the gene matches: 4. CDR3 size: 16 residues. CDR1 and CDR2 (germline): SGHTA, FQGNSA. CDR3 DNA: TGTGCCAGCAGCTTAGACCAGCGGGGAAGCACAGATACGCAGTATTTT. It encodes CASSLDQRGSTDTQYF.

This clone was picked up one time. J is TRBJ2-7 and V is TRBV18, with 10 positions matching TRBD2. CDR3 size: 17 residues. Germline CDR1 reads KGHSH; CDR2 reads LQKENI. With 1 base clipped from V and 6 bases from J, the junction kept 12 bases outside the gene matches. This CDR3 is CASSPRFMGLANPEQYF. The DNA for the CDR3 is TGTGCCAGCTCACCACGTTTTATGGGACTAGCGAACCCCGAGCAGTACTTC. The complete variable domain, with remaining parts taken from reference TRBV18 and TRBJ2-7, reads NAGVMQNPRHLVRRRGQEARLRCSPMKGHSHVYWYRQLPEEGLKFMVYLQKENIIDESGMPKERFSAEFPKEGPSILRIQQVVRGDSAAYFCASSPRFMGLANPEQYFGPGTRLTVT.

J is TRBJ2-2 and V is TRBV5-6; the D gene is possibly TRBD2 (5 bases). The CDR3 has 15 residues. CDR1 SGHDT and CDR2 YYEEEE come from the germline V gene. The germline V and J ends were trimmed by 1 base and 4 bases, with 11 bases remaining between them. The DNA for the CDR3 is TGTGCCAGCAGCTTGTACGGAGGCTCCACCGGGGAGCTGTTTTTT. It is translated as CASSLYGGSTGELFF.

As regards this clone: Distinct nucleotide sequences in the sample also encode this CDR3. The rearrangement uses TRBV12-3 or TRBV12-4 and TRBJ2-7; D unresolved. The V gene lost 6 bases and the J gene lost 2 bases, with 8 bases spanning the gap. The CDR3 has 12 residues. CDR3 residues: CASSYSTYEQYF. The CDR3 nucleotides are TGTGCCAGCAGCTACAGCACCTACGAGCAGTACTTC.

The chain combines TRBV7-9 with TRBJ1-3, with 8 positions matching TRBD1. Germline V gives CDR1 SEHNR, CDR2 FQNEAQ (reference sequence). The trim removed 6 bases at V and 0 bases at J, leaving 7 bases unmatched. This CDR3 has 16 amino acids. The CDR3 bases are TGTGCCAGCAGTGGACAGGGTAAAGACTCTGGAAACACCATATATTTT. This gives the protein CASSGQGKDSGNTIYF.

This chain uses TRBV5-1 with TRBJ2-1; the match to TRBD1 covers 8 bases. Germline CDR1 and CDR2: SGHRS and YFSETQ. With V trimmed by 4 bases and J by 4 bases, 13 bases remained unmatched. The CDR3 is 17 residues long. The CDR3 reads CASSVGQGFREYNEQFF. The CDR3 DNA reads TGCGCCAGCAGCGTCGGACAGGGCTTTAGGGAGTACAATGAGCAGTTCTTC.

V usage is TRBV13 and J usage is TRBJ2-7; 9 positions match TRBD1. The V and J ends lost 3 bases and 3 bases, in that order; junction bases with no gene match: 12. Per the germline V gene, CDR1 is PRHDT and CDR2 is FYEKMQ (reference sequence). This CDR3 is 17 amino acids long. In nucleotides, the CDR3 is TGTGCCAGCAGCTTCTCTGGGGCGGGACAGGGACACTACGAGCAGTACTTC. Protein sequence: CASSFSGAGQGHYEQYF.

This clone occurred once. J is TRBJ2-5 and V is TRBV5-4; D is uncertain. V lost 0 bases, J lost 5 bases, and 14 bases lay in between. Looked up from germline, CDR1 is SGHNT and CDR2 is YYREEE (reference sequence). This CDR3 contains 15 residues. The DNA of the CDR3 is TGTGCCAGCAGCTTGGCCGGGTGGGGTAGGGAGACCCAGTACTTC. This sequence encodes CASSLAGWGRETQYF. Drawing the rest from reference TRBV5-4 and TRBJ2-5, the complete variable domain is ETGVTQSPTHLIKTRGQQVTLRCSSQSGHNTVSWYQQALGQGPQFIFQYYREEENGRGNFPPRFSGLQFPNYSSELNVNALELDDSALYLCASSLAGWGRETQYFGPGTRLLVL.

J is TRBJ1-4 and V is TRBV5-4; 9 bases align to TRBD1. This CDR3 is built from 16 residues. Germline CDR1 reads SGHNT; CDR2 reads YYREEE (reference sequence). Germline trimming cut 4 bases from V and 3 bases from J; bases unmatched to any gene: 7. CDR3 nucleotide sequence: TGTGCCAGCAGCCCGGACAGGGGATCAGCTAATGAAAAACTGTTTTTT. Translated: CASSPDRGSANEKLFF.

Written as DNA, the CDR3 is TGTGCCAGCGCCAGACTAGCGGGAGAGACAAGGGAGCAGTTCTTC. This gives the protein CASARLAGETREQFF. The chain joins TRBV2 to TRBJ2-1, with 12 bases fitting TRBD2. In germline, CDR1 is SNHLY, CDR2 FYNNEI. CDR3 length equals 15 residues. After removal of 8 bases from V and 10 bases from J, the junction contained 12 bases not matched to a gene.

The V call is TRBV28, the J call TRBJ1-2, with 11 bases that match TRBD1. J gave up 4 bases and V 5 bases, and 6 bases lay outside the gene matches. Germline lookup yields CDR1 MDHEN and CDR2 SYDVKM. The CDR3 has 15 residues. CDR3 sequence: CASSLGTGGAYGYTF. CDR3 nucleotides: TGTGCCAGCAGTCTCGGGACAGGGGGTGCCTATGGCTACACCTTC.

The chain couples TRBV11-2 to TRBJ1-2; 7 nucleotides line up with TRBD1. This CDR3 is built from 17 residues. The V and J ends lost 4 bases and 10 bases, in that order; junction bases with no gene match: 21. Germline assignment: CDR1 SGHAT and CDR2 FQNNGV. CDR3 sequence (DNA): TGTGCCAGCAGCTACAGATACGACAGGGTACTGGGCGGAGACTACACCTTC. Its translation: CASSYRYDRVLGGDYTF.